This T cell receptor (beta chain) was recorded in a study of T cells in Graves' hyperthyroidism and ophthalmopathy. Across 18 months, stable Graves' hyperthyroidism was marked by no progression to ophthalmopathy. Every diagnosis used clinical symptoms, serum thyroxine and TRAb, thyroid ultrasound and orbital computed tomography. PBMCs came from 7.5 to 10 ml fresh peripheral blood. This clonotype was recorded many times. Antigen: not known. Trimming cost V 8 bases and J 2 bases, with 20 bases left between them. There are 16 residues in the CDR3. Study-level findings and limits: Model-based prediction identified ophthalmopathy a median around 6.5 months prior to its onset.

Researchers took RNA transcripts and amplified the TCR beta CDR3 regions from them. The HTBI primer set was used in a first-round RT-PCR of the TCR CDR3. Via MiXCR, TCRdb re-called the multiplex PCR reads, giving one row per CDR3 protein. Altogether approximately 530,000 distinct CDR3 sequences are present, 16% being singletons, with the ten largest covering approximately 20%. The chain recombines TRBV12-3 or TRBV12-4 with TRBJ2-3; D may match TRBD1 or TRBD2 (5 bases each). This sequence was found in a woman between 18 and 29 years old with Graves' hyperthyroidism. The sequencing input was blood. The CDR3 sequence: CASAELEGRYTDTQYF. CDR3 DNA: TGTGCCAGCGCCGAGTTAGAGGGGAGATACACAGATACGCAGTATTTT.